The 14 T cell receptor beta chains in this list originate from one sample, sequenced in a study of early T cells in non-severe SARS-CoV-2 infection. MiXCR, run by TCRdb on the 5' RACE reads, gives a single entry per CDR3 protein. Found here are about 72,000 distinct CDR3 sequences, 9.1% of them singletons; the top ten hold approximately 3%. Sample: whole blood. Receptors were obtained from an adult who was a healthcare worker with PCR-confirmed SARS-CoV-2 infection or an uninfected control (not recorded which).

This clonotype was detected only a few times. The rearrangement uses TRBV12-3 or TRBV12-4 and TRBJ2-1, with TRBD2 matching over 10 bases. The CDR3 runs to 21 residues. The V segment lost 6 bases and the J segment 5 bases; nucleotides outside the gene matches: 25. Here the CDR3 reads CASSVPPPGFGVLAGDNEQFF. The CDR3 DNA sequence: TGTGCCAGCAGCGTTCCCCCCCCGGGGTTCGGCGTCCTAGCGGGAGACAATGAGCAGTTCTTC.

The chain employs TRBV7-8 and TRBJ2-1, with TRBD2 matching over 9 bases. The CDR3 runs to 14 residues. V shed 5 bases, J shed 4 bases, and the junction held 3 bases outside the gene matches. CDR1 is SGHVS and CDR2 is FQNEAQ in the germline V gene. In DNA form, the CDR3 reads TGTGCCAGCAGCCCGACTAGCGGATACAATGAGCAGTTCTTC. It specifies CASSPTSGYNEQFF.

This clonotype was seen ten or more times. CDR3 residues: CSASTHEQFF. The CDR3 region has the DNA TGCAGTGCTAGTACACATGAGCAGTTCTTC. The rearrangement joins TRBV20-1 to TRBJ2-1; the D is unclear. There are 10 residues in the CDR3. Germline lookup yields CDR1 DFQATT and CDR2 SNEGSKA (reference sequence). V was trimmed by 3 bases and J by 8 bases, leaving 5 bases between them.

This chain joins TRBV7-8 and TRBJ2-2; no clear D. Trimming took 1 base from V and 0 from J, leaving 9 bases between them. CDR1 SGHVS and CDR2 FQNEAQ come from the germline V gene. The CDR3 sequence is 16 residues long. The DNA of the CDR3 is TGTGCCAGCAGCTTAGGTCAAGCCGCGAACACCGGGGAGCTGTTTTTT. As protein: CASSLGQAANTGELFF.

This clonotype was found a few times. This sequence joins TRBV29-1 and TRBJ2-1, with unresolved D. V lost 3 bases, J lost 1 base, and 13 bases lay in between. This CDR3 comprises 15 residues. Germline V lookup: CDR1 SQVTM, CDR2 ANQGSEA. CDR3 amino acids: CSVERQDISYNEQFF. Here the CDR3 DNA reads TGCAGCGTTGAGCGCCAGGATATTTCCTACAATGAGCAGTTCTTC.

The gene calls are TRBV30 and TRBJ1-2, with D maybe TRBD1 (6 bases). Germline values: CDR1 GTSNPN, CDR2 SVGIG (reference sequence). The CDR3 has 15 amino acids. The germline V and J ends were trimmed by 0 bases and 7 bases, with 18 bases remaining between them. For the CDR3, the DNA is TGTGCCTGGAGTGTACTACAGGGTAGTATTGGTGGCTACACCTTC. It is translated as CAWSVLQGSIGGYTF.

This clonotype was counted between two and nine times. This sequence joins TRBV24-1 and TRBJ2-7, with 7 positions matching TRBD1. The CDR3 runs to 15 residues. V lost 2 bases to trimming and J lost 4 bases; unmatched junction nucleotides: 7. Germline CDR1 KGHDR, CDR2 SFDVKD. The CDR3 here is CATSDSLTGLYEQYF. The CDR3 DNA follows: TGTGCCACCAGTGATTCGCTGACAGGGTTGTACGAGCAGTACTTC.

This clonotype was recorded many times. This rearrangement joins TRBV19 to TRBJ1-2, with D possibly TRBD1 on 5 matching bases. The CDR3 is made up of 14 amino acids. Trimming shortened V by 2 bases and J by 0 bases, and 7 bases separated the two germline ends. Germline V gene data show CDR1 as LNHDA and CDR2 as SQIVND (reference sequence). CDR3 sequence reads: CASSISRANYGYTF. In DNA form, the CDR3 reads TGTGCCAGTAGTATATCCAGGGCTAACTATGGCTACACCTTC.

This clonotype was observed at least ten times. V usage is TRBV30 and J usage is TRBJ2-1, with 13 bases that match TRBD2. The ends lost 4 bases at V and 9 bases at J; junction bases unmatched: 6. Germline V gene lookup returns CDR1 GTSNPN and CDR2 SVGIG (reference sequence). CDR3 length: 14 amino acids. The chain's CDR3 is CAWIGLAGAGEQFF. In DNA form, the CDR3 reads TGTGCCTGGATCGGACTAGCGGGAGCGGGTGAGCAGTTCTTC.

Only a few counts were recorded for this clonotype. The V and J genes are TRBV6-2 or TRBV6-3 and TRBJ2-3, with TRBD1 matching 9 bases. Germline V CDR1 and CDR2: MNHEY, SVGEGT. CDR3 length equals 14 residues. V was clipped by 3 bases and J by 3 bases; unmatched bases: 1. The CDR3 bases are TGTGCCAGCAGTTATGGGACAGGGACAGATACGCAGTATTTT. Its protein is CASSYGTGTDTQYF.

In this sample, this clonotype turned up many times. The rearrangement links TRBV20-1 to TRBJ2-7, with D possibly matching TRBD2 (5 bases). Germline assignment: CDR1 DFQATT and CDR2 SNEGSKA (reference sequence). CDR3 length: 14 amino acids. Trimming took 1 base from V and 3 from J, leaving 13 bases between them. This chain's CDR3 is CSARGGLPRYEQYF. The CDR3 region has the DNA TGCAGTGCTAGAGGCGGACTGCCCCGCTACGAGCAGTACTTC.

The chain joins TRBV3-1 to TRBJ2-1, with 7 bases identical to TRBD2. The CDR3 has 16 residues. CDR1 and CDR2 (germline): LGHDT, YNNKEL (reference sequence). V was clipped by 1 base and J by 1 base; unmatched bases: 4. CDR3 nucleotide sequence: TGTGCCAGCAGCCAAGTCCGGCGGGAGTCCTACAATGAGCAGTTCTTC. Translation gives CASSQVRRESYNEQFF.

The CDR3 DNA is TGTGCCAGCAGCCCGGGACAGGGAGATGAAAAACTGTTTTTT. Protein sequence: CASSPGQGDEKLFF. The V gene is TRBV12-3 or TRBV12-4, the J gene TRBJ1-4; the match to TRBD1 covers 9 bases. This CDR3 contains 14 residues. Trimming at V came to 6 bases and at J to 6 bases, leaving 5 bases not matched to a gene.

This clonotype showed up just once. CDR3 protein: CASSEFSGSSYEQYF. The CDR3 bases are TGTGCCAGCAGTGAATTTAGCGGGAGCTCCTACGAGCAGTACTTC. V is TRBV6-1 and J is TRBJ2-7; 9 bases match TRBD2. The germline V gene encodes CDR1 MNHNS and CDR2 SASEGT. The CDR3 runs to 15 residues. The J segment lost 0 bases and the V segment lost 2 bases, leaving 2 bases of the junction unmatched.